This passage covers 30 T cell receptor beta chains from one sample sequenced in a study of T cell clusters in autoimmune cytopenias. Some 40,000 genome equivalents of blood DNA were amplified for TRB. TRB was amplified by touch-down multiplex PCR, primer pools A and B combined. TCRdb reanalyzed the multiplex PCR reads, giving one entry per CDR3 protein sequence and no DNA. The table lists approximately 2,800 distinct CDR3 sequences. Input material: peripheral blood. The receptors originated from a human donor with an autoimmune cytopenia or autoimmune hepatitis (not recorded which).

Its frequency marks this clonotype as medium-sized. The V gene is TRBV11-2, the J gene TRBJ2-7; TCRdb's D gene call, TRBD1, goes unchecked for lack of DNA. The length of the CDR3 is 14 residues. Germline CDR1 is SGHAT and CDR2 is FQNNGV. The CDR3: CASSLAPDRYEQYF.

This chain links TRBV20-1 with TRBJ2-7; no DNA is available, so the TRBD1 call from TCRdb remains unchecked. The CDR3 runs 14 residues. Germline CDR1 and CDR2: DFQATT and SNEGSKA (reference sequence). The CDR3 is CSARDRQGGSEQYF.

This clonotype is called medium-sized (0.01 to 0.1%) based on its frequency. The chain uses TRBV24-1 and TRBJ2-3; TCRdb picks TRBD2, but there is no DNA to check that call. This CDR3 spans 21 amino acids. The V gene's germline CDR1 is KGHDR and CDR2 SFDVKD. CDR3 sequence reads: CATSLSRILPETSGSTDTQYF.

The chain is built from TRBV20-1 and TRBJ2-1. This CDR3 has 13 amino acids. Germline CDR1 and CDR2: DFQATT and SNEGSKA (reference sequence). CDR3 amino acids: CSASEDSYNEQFF.

This clonotype is medium-sized (0.01 to 0.1%) by frequency. V usage is TRBV6-5 and J usage is TRBJ2-7; TCRdb proposes TRBD1, but this gene call is untestable without DNA. Germline V gene lookup returns CDR1 MNHEY and CDR2 SVGAGI. CDR3 length equals 12 residues. The CDR3: CASSPGEGEQYF.

In terms of frequency, this clonotype is medium-sized. The CDR3 here is CASSHRLAGVLENEQFF. V gene TRBV7-2 combines with J gene TRBJ2-1; the TRBD2 assignment by TCRdb is unverifiable without DNA. The CDR3 is made up of 17 amino acids. CDR1 and CDR2 from the germline V gene are SGHTA and FQGNSA.

This clonotype is classed as medium-sized by frequency. The chain is built from TRBV5-5 and TRBJ2-5; the TCRdb D gene call, TRBD2, has no DNA to confirm it. Per the germline V gene, CDR1 is SGHKS and CDR2 is YYEKEE (reference sequence). This CDR3 is 14 amino acids long. The CDR3 here is CASSSLAVEETQYF. The variable domain in full, with the rest retrieved from reference TRBV5-5 and TRBJ2-5, is DAGVTQSPTHLIKTRGQQVTLRCSPISGHKSVSWYQQVLGQGPQFIFQYYEKEERGRGNFPDRFSARQFPNYSSELNVNALLLGDSALYLCASSSLAVEETQYFGPGTRLLVL.

In terms of frequency, this clonotype is large (0.1 to 1%). V gene TRBV19 combines with J gene TRBJ1-2; without DNA, the TCRdb call of TRBD1 cannot be checked. This CDR3 comprises 13 residues. The V gene's germline CDR1 is LNHDA and CDR2 SQIVND (reference sequence). CDR3 residues: CASSMGRGYGYTF.

The chain is built from TRBV5-1 and TRBJ2-7. The germline gives CDR1 SGHRS, CDR2 YFSETQ. The CDR3 runs to 11 residues. The CDR3 protein is CASSFAYEQYF.

Considering frequency, this clonotype is medium-sized. This chain uses TRBV30 with TRBJ1-5; TCRdb names TRBD1, which stays unverified in the absence of DNA. CDR1 GTSNPN and CDR2 SVGIG come from the germline V gene (reference sequence). The CDR3 consists of 14 residues. CDR3: CAWSVLGGWQPQHF.

This clonotype counts as medium-sized (0.01 to 0.1%) by frequency. The chain combines TRBV7-9 with TRBJ2-5; the D call of TRBD1 rests on TCRdb alone, since no DNA is present to check it. Germline CDR1 is SEHNR and CDR2 is FQNEAQ (reference sequence). The CDR3 sequence is 14 residues long. The CDR3 is CASSSQGGQETQYF.

The rearrangement uses TRBV27 and TRBJ1-1. This CDR3 is built from 15 residues. CDR1 and CDR2 from the germline V gene are MNHEY and SMNVEV (reference sequence). This CDR3 is CASSPSREGNTEAFF.

The chain has TRBV5-4 and TRBJ2-4. This CDR3 contains 14 residues. The V gene's germline CDR1 is SGHNT and CDR2 YYREEE (reference sequence). The CDR3 is CASRQMGAKNIQYF.

In terms of frequency, this clonotype is medium-sized (0.01 to 0.1%). J is TRBJ2-5 and V is TRBV19; the D call of TRBD1 rests on TCRdb alone, since no DNA is present to check it. The CDR3 runs 14 residues. Per germline, CDR1 LNHDA and CDR2 SQIVND (reference sequence). The CDR3 spells CASSISGGGETQYF.

The gene calls are TRBV10-1 and TRBJ1-1; the D call from TCRdb, TRBD1, cannot be confirmed without DNA. The CDR3 length is 15 residues. Germline loops: CDR1 WNHNN, CDR2 SYGVQD (reference sequence). CDR3 region: CASRRTGRDGTEAFF.

This clonotype ranks as medium-sized in terms of frequency. The chain uses TRBV4-3 and TRBJ2-7; the D gene TCRdb calls, TRBD1, cannot be checked with no DNA. From germline, CDR1 is LGHNA and CDR2 YSLEER. The CDR3 is 13 residues long. CDR3 in amino acids: CASSQGQTYEQYF.

Frequency places this clonotype as medium-sized. This chain joins TRBV6-2 or TRBV6-3 and TRBJ2-6. CDR1 MNHEY and CDR2 SVGEGT come from the germline V gene. This CDR3 has 14 amino acids. The CDR3 loop is CASRDRPGANVLTF.

The chain is built from TRBV28 and TRBJ1-2; TCRdb designates TRBD1, a call that cannot be tested without DNA. Looked up from germline, CDR1 is MDHEN and CDR2 is SYDVKM. This CDR3 comprises 14 residues. This CDR3 is CASSPPGQNYGYTF.

J is TRBJ2-7 and V is TRBV11-2; the D gene TCRdb calls, TRBD2, cannot be checked with no DNA. The CDR3 is 14 residues long. Germline assignment: CDR1 SGHAT and CDR2 FQNNGV. CDR3: CASSLATSGYEQYF.

This clonotype is medium-sized by frequency. CDR3 in amino acids: CASRRGQARNEKLFF. The chain couples TRBV6-5 to TRBJ1-4; TCRdb proposes TRBD1, but this gene call is untestable without DNA. Germline loops: CDR1 MNHEY, CDR2 SVGAGI. The CDR3 sequence is 15 residues long.

The chain carries TRBV28 and TRBJ2-2; the TCRdb call, TRBD1, lacks DNA for checking. CDR3 length: 15 residues. Germline CDR1 is MDHEN and CDR2 is SYDVKM. CDR3 residues: CASTVGATDTGELFF.

The chain carries TRBV12-3 or TRBV12-4 and TRBJ1-1. The CDR3 sequence is 13 residues long. The CDR3 spells CASSLWLNTEAFF.

The CDR3 protein is CASSGTDTGELFF. The rearrangement links TRBV2 to TRBJ2-2; the D call of TRBD1 rests on TCRdb alone, since no DNA is present to check it. This CDR3 comprises 13 residues. The germline V gene has CDR1 SNHLY and CDR2 FYNNEI.

This clonotype registers medium-sized by frequency. V is TRBV6-2 or TRBV6-3 and J is TRBJ2-3; TCRdb designates TRBD2, a call that cannot be tested without DNA. This CDR3 comprises 14 residues. Germline lookup yields CDR1 MNHEY and CDR2 SVGEGT. The chain's CDR3 is CASESGSGGDTQYF.

This clonotype is labeled medium-sized based on frequency. The chain carries TRBV7-6 and TRBJ2-3; without DNA, the TCRdb call of TRBD1 cannot be checked. Germline values: CDR1 SGHVS, CDR2 FNYEAQ. This CDR3 comprises 15 residues. The CDR3 loop is CASSYRDRGADTQYF.

The V gene is TRBV20-1, the J gene TRBJ2-7; the TCRdb D gene call, TRBD2, has no DNA to confirm it. From germline, CDR1 is DFQATT and CDR2 SNEGSKA (reference sequence). The CDR3 extends over 15 amino acids. CDR3 in amino acids: CSARKEGGVGYEQYF.

Judged by frequency, this clonotype is medium-sized (0.01 to 0.1%). The chain couples TRBV13 to TRBJ2-7; the D call of TRBD2 rests on TCRdb alone, since no DNA is present to check it. The CDR3 has 16 residues. Germline assignment: CDR1 PRHDT and CDR2 FYEKMQ (reference sequence). CDR3 loop: CASSLGTSGINYEQYF.

This clonotype is labeled medium-sized based on frequency. The chain couples TRBV7-9 to TRBJ1-2. The CDR3 is 12 amino acids. Germline CDR1 and CDR2: SEHNR and FQNEAQ (reference sequence). CDR3 sequence: CASSFAGSGYTF.

In terms of frequency, this clonotype is medium-sized (0.01 to 0.1%). The chain couples TRBV5-1 to TRBJ2-1; TCRdb indicates TRBD2, and absent DNA this call remains unverified. The CDR3 has 18 residues. In germline, CDR1 is SGHRS, CDR2 YFSETQ. The CDR3 reads CASTTSGRTTYSSDEQFF.

The CDR3 here is CSAPFYEKLFF. This chain links TRBV20-1 with TRBJ1-4. Germline loops: CDR1 DFQATT, CDR2 SNEGSKA (reference sequence). This CDR3 is 11 amino acids long.